This T cell receptor (beta chain) was recovered during a study of beta chain features in type 1 diabetes. Study-level results: When VDJ junctions were examined, type 1 diabetes patients showed fewer insertions and more deletions. In every one of the four CD4+ subsets, TCRB CDR3s were moderately but significantly shorter in Type 1 diabetes patients. In the patient group, naive, central memory and Treg TCRB repertoires seemed more alike than in the healthy donor group.

Sequenced material consisted of expressed TCRB transcripts (all of the isolated RNA was reverse transcribed). Stem cell-like memory T cell samples averaged about 1 million reads. The repertoire was sequenced with immunoSEQ multiplex PCR; TCRdb's copy has only in-frame clones and lacks some. This sample has about 25,000 clones, with 68% found just once. To note about this clone: The antigen is unknown.

Germline-derived CDR1 and CDR2 are MDHEN and SYDVKM. Trimming left V 6 bases short and J 7 bases short, with 13 bases between. The CDR3 has 13 residues. Sequenced input: stem cell memory CD4+ T cells from blood. The V gene is TRBV28, the J gene TRBJ1-5; D gene uncertain. This clonotype originated in a woman aged 40-49 years with type 1 diabetes. CDR3 region: CASRLRAPQPQHF. In DNA form, the CDR3 reads TGTGCCAGCAGGTTGAGGGCGCCCCAGCCCCAGCATTTT. The full variable domain, with the rest looked up from reference TRBV28 and TRBJ1-5, is DVKVTQSSRYLVKRTGEKVFLECVQDMDHENMFWYRQDPGLGLRLIYFSYDVKMKEKGDIPEGYSVSREKKERFSLILESASTNQTSMYLCASRLRAPQPQHFGDGTRLSIL.